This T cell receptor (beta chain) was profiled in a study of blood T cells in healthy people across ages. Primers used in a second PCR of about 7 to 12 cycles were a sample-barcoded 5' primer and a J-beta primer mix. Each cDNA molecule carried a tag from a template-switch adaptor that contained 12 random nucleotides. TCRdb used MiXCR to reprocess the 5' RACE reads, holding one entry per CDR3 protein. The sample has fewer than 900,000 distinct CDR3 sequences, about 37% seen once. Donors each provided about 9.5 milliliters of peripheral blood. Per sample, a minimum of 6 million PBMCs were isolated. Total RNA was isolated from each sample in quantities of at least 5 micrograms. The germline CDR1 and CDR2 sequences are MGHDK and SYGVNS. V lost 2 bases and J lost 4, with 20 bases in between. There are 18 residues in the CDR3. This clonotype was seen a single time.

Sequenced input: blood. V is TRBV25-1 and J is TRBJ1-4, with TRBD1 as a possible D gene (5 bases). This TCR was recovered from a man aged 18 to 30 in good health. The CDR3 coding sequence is TGTGCCAGCAGTGAACCGAGGGGCGCTGGCTTCGGTAATGAAAAACTGTTTTTT. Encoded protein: CASSEPRGAGFGNEKLFF.